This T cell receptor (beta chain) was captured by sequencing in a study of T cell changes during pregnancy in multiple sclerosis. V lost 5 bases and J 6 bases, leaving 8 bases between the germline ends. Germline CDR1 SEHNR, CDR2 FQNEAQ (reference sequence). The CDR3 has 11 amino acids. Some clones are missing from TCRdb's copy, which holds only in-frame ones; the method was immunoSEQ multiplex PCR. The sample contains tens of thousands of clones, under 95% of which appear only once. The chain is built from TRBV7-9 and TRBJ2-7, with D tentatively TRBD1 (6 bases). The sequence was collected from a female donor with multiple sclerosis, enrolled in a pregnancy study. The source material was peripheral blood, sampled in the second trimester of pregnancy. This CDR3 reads CASSMTGEQYF. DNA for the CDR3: TGTGCCAGCAGCATGACAGGCGAGCAGTACTTC.